This entry lists 24 T cell receptor beta chains sequenced from one sample in a study of blood T cell repertoires in COVID-19. Measured with immunoSEQ multiplex PCR; TCRdb has only the in-frame clones, and not every one. The profile shows around 260,000 clones, 65% to 90% of them singletons. Sample: peripheral blood. These receptors originate from a man in his thirties or forties with active or convalescent COVID-19.

This sequence joins TRBV9 and TRBJ1-2; 12 positions match TRBD1. V was pared by 2 bases and J by 1 base, with 12 bases of the junction left unmatched. There are 19 residues in the CDR3. Germline lookup yields CDR1 SGDLS and CDR2 YYNGEE. In DNA form, the CDR3 reads TGTGCCAGCAGCGTTGGGCCGGGACAGGGGGCCCTCCTTAACTATGGCTACACCTTC. Translating it yields CASSVGPGQGALLNYGYTF.

The count of this clone is one. The chain recombines TRBV12-5 with TRBJ2-1; no clear D gene. The CDR3 consists of 12 residues. Germline CDR1 reads LGHNT; CDR2 reads FRNRAP. The ends were cut back, 6 bases at V and 7 bases at J, with 10 bases in the middle. The CDR3 DNA is TGTGCTAGTGGGCTCTTTGAGAATGAGCAGTTCTTC. Its protein product is CASGLFENEQFF. Full variable domain (outside the CDR3, taken from reference TRBV12-5 and TRBJ2-1): DARVTQTPRHKVTEMGQEVTMRCQPILGHNTVFWYRQTMMQGLELLAYFRNRAPLDDSGMPKDRFSAEMPDATLATLKIQPSEPRDSAVYFCASGLFENEQFFGPGTRLTVL.

Turning to this clone: This specimen includes other DNA sequences encoding the same CDR3. V and J are TRBV5-1 and TRBJ1-1; D gene unclear. Between the trimmed V and J ends, which lost 2 bases and 5 bases, there was a span of 10 bases. The CDR3 spans 13 residues. CDR1 is SGHRS and CDR2 is YFSETQ in the germline V gene. The chain's CDR3 is CASSLYRGTEAFF. Written as DNA, the CDR3 is TGCGCCAGCAGCTTATACCGAGGGACTGAAGCTTTCTTT.

This chain joins TRBV6-2 or TRBV6-3 and TRBJ1-1, with TRBD1 matching over 8 bases. V was clipped by 5 bases and J by 8 bases; unmatched bases: 13. The germline V gene has CDR1 MNHEY and CDR2 SVGEGT. The CDR3 length is 15 residues. CDR3 region: CASSNDPWTGPEAFF. Here the CDR3 DNA reads TGTGCCAGCAGTAACGACCCATGGACAGGGCCCGAAGCTTTCTTT.

The CDR3 sequence is CASSLIDQGYAYNEQFF. The CDR3 nucleotides are TGTGCCAGCAGCTTGATTGATCAGGGGTATGCCTACAATGAGCAGTTCTTC. The genes are TRBV4-2 and TRBJ2-1; possible D gene TRBD1, 6 bases. Germline lookup yields CDR1 LGHNA and CDR2 YNFKEQ. The V and J ends lost 5 bases and 2 bases respectively, with 19 bases between them. CDR3 size: 17 residues.

The chain couples TRBV6-6 to TRBJ1-1; D gene uncertain. There are 13 residues in the CDR3. V lost 2 bases and J lost 4, with 8 bases in between. Germline V CDR1 and CDR2: MNHNY, SVGAGI (reference sequence). The CDR3 region has the DNA TGTGCCAGCAGTTACACGGAGGCCACTGAAGCTTTCTTT. Amino acid sequence: CASSYTEATEAFF.

The chain couples TRBV2 to TRBJ1-4; unclear D gene. Trimming removed 1 base from V and 5 bases from J, with 11 bases in between. The CDR3 is 15 amino acids. Germline-derived CDR1 and CDR2 are SNHLY and FYNNEI. In nucleotides, the CDR3 is TGTGCCAGCAGTGAAGGGTTGTCAGCGAATGAAAAACTGTTTTTT. Amino acids: CASSEGLSANEKLFF.

The chain is built from TRBV27 and TRBJ1-1; D is undetermined. The CDR3 contains 14 residues. The germline V gene encodes CDR1 MNHEY and CDR2 SMNVEV (reference sequence). Trimming took off 3 bases at V and 1 base at J, with 9 bases between the two ends. The CDR3 DNA follows: TGTGCCAGCAGTTTCTCAGGTGAGAACACTGAAGCTTTCTTT. Protein product: CASSFSGENTEAFF.

The V gene is TRBV3-1 (or the pseudogene TRBV3-2), the J gene TRBJ1-2; 11 bases line up with TRBD1. After removal of 1 base from V and 8 bases from J, the junction contained 6 bases not matched to a gene. Germline V gene data show CDR1 as LGHDT and CDR2 as YNNKEL (reference sequence). This CDR3 region has 15 residues. DNA of the CDR3: TGTGCCAGCAGCCAAGCCGGACAGGGGGCGCGGGGCTACACCTTC. This translates into CASSQAGQGARGYTF.

The chain employs TRBV10-2 and TRBJ2-7; maybe TRBD2 (6 bases). In germline, CDR1 is WSHSY, CDR2 SAAADI. V was clipped by 7 bases and J by 0 bases, with 10 bases between them. The CDR3 loop spans 13 amino acids. Here the CDR3 reads CASMVADSYEQYF. CDR3 nucleotides: TGCGCCAGCATGGTAGCGGACTCCTACGAGCAGTACTTC.

This sequence joins TRBV5-5 and TRBJ1-2; 9 bases align to TRBD1. Germline V lookup: CDR1 SGHKS, CDR2 YYEKEE (reference sequence). The CDR3 loop spans 17 amino acids. With 5 bases clipped from V and 1 base from J, the junction kept 12 bases outside the gene matches. This chain's CDR3 is CASRFIPPDRGNYGYTF. CDR3 bases: TGTGCCAGCAGATTTATACCCCCGGACAGGGGTAACTATGGCTACACCTTC.

This clone was detected only once. The chain combines TRBV19 with TRBJ2-1; TRBD1 is a possible D gene (6 bases). The V end was cut by 6 bases, the J end by 0 bases, with 15 bases between. CDR3 length: 16 residues. Germline lookup yields CDR1 LNHDA and CDR2 SQIVND (reference sequence). The CDR3 coding sequence is TGTGCCAGTAGACCAGACAGGCCTAGCTCCTACAATGAGCAGTTCTTC. Residues: CASRPDRPSSYNEQFF.

The V gene is TRBV3-1 (or the pseudogene TRBV3-2), the J gene TRBJ2-4, with a weak D call TRBD2 (6 bases). The CDR3 spans 19 residues. The V end lost 1 base, the J end lost 0 bases, and 19 bases lay between the germline ends. CDR1 LGHDT and CDR2 YNNKEL come from the germline V gene (reference sequence). CDR3 protein: CASSQGSDSGEIAKNIQYF. The CDR3 nucleotides are TGTGCCAGCAGCCAAGGCAGTGATTCGGGGGAAATAGCCAAAAACATTCAGTACTTC.

The chain employs TRBV21-1 and TRBJ2-5; TRBD1, the table's D call, was not compared with the DNA. TRBV21-1 is annotated as a pseudogene. CDR3 length: 18 amino acids. The CDR3 DNA reads as TGTGCCAGCAGCAAGGATCTAGGACGACAGGGCTCACAAGAGACCCAGTACTTC. Encoded protein: CASSKDLGRQGSQETQYF.

The rearrangement links TRBV5-4 to TRBJ1-1; no reliable D call. V was clipped by 3 bases and J by 1 base, with 10 bases between them. Germline lookup yields CDR1 SGHNT and CDR2 YYREEE (reference sequence). The CDR3 spans 14 residues. The CDR3 DNA reads as TGTGCCAGCAGCTGGCTTGGCACGAACACTGAAGCTTTCTTT. Translation gives CASSWLGTNTEAFF.

This chain links TRBV12-3 or TRBV12-4 with TRBJ1-1; D perhaps matches TRBD1 (6 bases). The CDR3 is 12 amino acids. V dropped 5 bases and J dropped 6 bases, with 10 bases sitting between them. CDR3 loop: CASSIQGAEAFF. The CDR3 nucleotides read TGTGCCAGCAGTATACAGGGCGCTGAAGCTTTCTTT.

The chain uses TRBV5-6 and TRBJ1-4; possibly TRBD1 for D (6 bases). Germline V gene data show CDR1 as SGHDT and CDR2 as YYEEEE. The CDR3 spans 14 residues. Trimming took off 1 base at V and 8 bases at J, with 12 bases between the two ends. In DNA, the CDR3 is TGTGCCAGCAGCTTGAGGGCAGGGGTAGAAAAACTGTTTTTT. Translating gives CASSLRAGVEKLFF.

The chain couples TRBV7-8 to TRBJ1-3; 7 nucleotides match TRBD1. Trimming took 7 bases from V and 2 from J; bases not matched to a gene: 17. This CDR3 spans 18 amino acids. From germline, CDR1 is SGHVS and CDR2 FQNEAQ. This CDR3 is CASNNPIMQGEPGNTIYF. The CDR3 coding sequence is TGTGCCAGCAACAACCCCATAATGCAGGGGGAGCCTGGAAACACCATATATTTT.

J is TRBJ1-3 and V is TRBV9, with D perhaps matching TRBD1 (5 bases). CDR3 size: 15 residues. Germline CDR1 SGDLS, CDR2 YYNGEE. The V gene lost 3 bases and the J gene lost 3 bases, with 13 bases spanning the gap. The DNA of the CDR3 is TGTGCCAGCAGCGACCAAGGGGCTTATGGAAACACCATATATTTT. Translation gives CASSDQGAYGNTIYF. Using reference TRBV9 and TRBJ1-3 for the parts outside the CDR3, the full variable domain is DSGVTQTPKHLITATGQRVTLRCSPRSGDLSVYWYQQSLDQGLQFLIQYYNGEERAKGNILERFSAQQFPDLHSELNLSSLELGDSALYFCASSDQGAYGNTIYFGEGSWLTVV.

This chain joins TRBV6-1 and TRBJ1-2; no firm D call. This CDR3 region has 15 residues. Trimming took off 1 base at V and 6 bases at J, with 15 bases between the two ends. CDR1 and CDR2 (germline): MNHNS, SASEGT. As DNA, the CDR3 is TGTGCCAGCAGTGAAGATTGGGCCAGGAGGGATGGCTACACCTTC. Protein sequence: CASSEDWARRDGYTF.

The gene calls are TRBV5-1 and TRBJ1-5, with unresolved D. Germline assignment: CDR1 SGHRS and CDR2 YFSETQ. CDR3 length equals 16 residues. Trimming removed 0 bases at V and 0 bases at J, with 10 bases between. Here the CDR3 reads CASSLEAGNSNQPQHF. The CDR3 DNA sequence: TGCGCCAGCAGCTTGGAAGCAGGAAATAGCAATCAGCCCCAGCATTTT.

This chain connects TRBV5-1 to TRBJ2-7; no reliable D call. The germline CDR1 and CDR2 sequences are SGHRS and YFSETQ. V shed 4 bases and J shed 2 bases, with 13 bases lying between them. The CDR3 totals 14 residues. CDR3 coding DNA: TGCGCCAGCAGCCTACTGACGGAGCCCTACGAGCAGTACTTC. It translates to CASSLLTEPYEQYF.

The gene calls are TRBV2 and TRBJ2-3; 8 nucleotides match TRBD1. CDR1 SNHLY and CDR2 FYNNEI come from the germline V gene. Unmatched junction bases numbered 1, after V lost 4 bases and J lost 7 bases. The CDR3 has 12 amino acids. CDR3 sequence reads: CASSGQGNTQYF. Written as DNA, the CDR3 is TGTGCCAGCAGTGGACAGGGGAATACGCAGTATTTT.

This clone was counted a few times. At the DNA level, this CDR3 is encoded by other sequences in the same sample as well. The rearrangement joins TRBV5-1 to TRBJ2-3, with TRBD2 matching 7 bases. This CDR3 comprises 14 residues. After removal of 0 bases from V and 2 bases from J, the junction contained 0 bases not matched to a gene. CDR1 and CDR2 (germline): SGHRS, YFSETQ. CDR3 protein: CASSLGLATDTQYF. In DNA, the CDR3 is TGCGCCAGCAGCTTGGGACTAGCCACAGATACGCAGTATTTT. Together with reference TRBV5-1 and TRBJ2-3, the CDR3 gives the full variable domain: KAGVTQTPRYLIKTRGQQVTLSCSPISGHRSVSWYQQTPGQGLQFLFEYFSETQRNKGNFPGRFSGRQFSNSRSEMNVSTLELGDSALYLCASSLGLATDTQYFGPGTRLTVL.